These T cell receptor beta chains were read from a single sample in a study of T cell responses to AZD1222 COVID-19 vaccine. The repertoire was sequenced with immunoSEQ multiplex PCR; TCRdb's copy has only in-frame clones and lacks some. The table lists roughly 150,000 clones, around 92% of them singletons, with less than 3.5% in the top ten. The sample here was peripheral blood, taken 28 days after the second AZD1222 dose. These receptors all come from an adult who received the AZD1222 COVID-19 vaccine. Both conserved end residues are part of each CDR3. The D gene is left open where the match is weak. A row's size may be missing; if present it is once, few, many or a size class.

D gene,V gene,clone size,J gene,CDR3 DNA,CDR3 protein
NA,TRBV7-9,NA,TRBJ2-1,TGTGCCAGCAGCTTATCTACAGGGTACTACAATGAGCAGTTCTTC,CASSLSTGYYNEQFF
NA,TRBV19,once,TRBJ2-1,TGTGCCAGTAGGGCGAGAGGGGGTCATTCCTACAATGAGCAGTTCTTC,CASRARGGHSYNEQFF
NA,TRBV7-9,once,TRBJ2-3,TGTGCCAGCAGCTTTACAGGAAGCACAGATACGCAGTATTTT,CASSFTGSTDTQYF
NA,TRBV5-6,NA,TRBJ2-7,TGTGCCAGCAGCATACTACCGGGATCCACCTACGAGCAGTACTTC,CASSILPGSTYEQYF
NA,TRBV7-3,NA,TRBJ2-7,TGTGCCAGCAGCTTAGATCCCGGTTCCTACGAGCAGTACTTC,CASSLDPGSYEQYF
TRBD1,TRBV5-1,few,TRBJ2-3,TGCGCCAGCAGCTTAGCGGGACAGGGCCCAGATACGCAGTATTTT,CASSLAGQGPDTQYF
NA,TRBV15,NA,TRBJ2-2,TGTGCCACCAGCAGCCTGGACACGGCCCGGGAGCTGTTTTTT,CATSSLDTARELFF
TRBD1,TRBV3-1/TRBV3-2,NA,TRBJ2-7,TGTGCCAGCAGCCCTCAGGGGGCCAGTTCTTCCTACGAGCAGTACTTC,CASSPQGASSSYEQYF
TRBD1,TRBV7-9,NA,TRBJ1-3,TGTGCCAGCAGCTTGACAGGGGCCTCTGGAAACACCATATATTTT,CASSLTGASGNTIYF
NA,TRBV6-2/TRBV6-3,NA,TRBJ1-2,TGTGCCAGCAGTTGGACACCTAACTATGGCTACACCTTC,CASSWTPNYGYTF
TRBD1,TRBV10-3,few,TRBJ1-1,TGTGCCATCAGTGAATCCAGAACAGGGGTGGGCACTGAAGCTTTCTTT,CAISESRTGVGTEAFF
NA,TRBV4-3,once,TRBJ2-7,TGCGCCAGCAGCCAAGGCCTTATGCTCGAGCAGTACTTC,CASSQGLMLEQYF
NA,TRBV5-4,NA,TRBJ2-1,TGTGCCAGCAGCTTGGGTGGGAGATCCTACAATGAGCAGTTCTTC,CASSLGGRSYNEQFF
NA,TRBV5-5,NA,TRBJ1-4,TGTGCCAGCAGCTCTATTCCCGGGAACAATGAAAAACTGTTTTTT,CASSSIPGNNEKLFF
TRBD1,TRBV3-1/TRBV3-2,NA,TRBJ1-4,TGTGCCAGCAGCTCGGGACAGGGTAATGAAAAACTGTTTTTT,CASSSGQGNEKLFF
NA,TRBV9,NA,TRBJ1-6,TGTGCCAGCAGCGTAGGACAGCATTCACCCCTCCACTTT,CASSVGQHSPLHF
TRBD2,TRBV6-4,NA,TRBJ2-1,TGTGCCACCGCCCTAGCGGGAGGTAGCAATGAGCAGTTCTTC,CATALAGGSNEQFF
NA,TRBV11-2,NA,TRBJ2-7,TGTGCCAGCAGCCCTAGTCCCCTTCAGGGCTACGAGCAGTACTTC,CASSPSPLQGYEQYF
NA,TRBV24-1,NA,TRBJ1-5,TGTGCCACCAGTGATTCAGCAGGGAATCAGCCCCAGCATTTT,CATSDSAGNQPQHF
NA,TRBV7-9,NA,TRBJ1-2,TGTGCCAGCAGCTTAGCTAACTATGGCTACACCTTC,CASSLANYGYTF
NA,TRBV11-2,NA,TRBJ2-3,TGTGCCAGCAGTTCGATCGCTAGCACAGATACGCAGTATTTT,CASSSIASTDTQYF
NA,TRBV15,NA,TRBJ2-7,TGTGCCACCAGCAGAGATGGGGGCCCCTACGAGCAGTACTTC,CATSRDGGPYEQYF
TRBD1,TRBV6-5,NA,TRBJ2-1,TGTGCCAGCGCACAGGGGGGAGCGAATGAGCAGTTCTTC,CASAQGGANEQFF
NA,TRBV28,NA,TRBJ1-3,TGTGCCAGCAGTCAATGGGGGGGAAACACCATATATTTT,CASSQWGGNTIYF
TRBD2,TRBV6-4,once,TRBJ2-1,TGTGCCAGCAGTGACTCCGGGGGGATCTACAATGAGCAGTTCTTC,CASSDSGGIYNEQFF
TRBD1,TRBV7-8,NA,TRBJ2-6,TGTGCCAGCAGCTCCTACAGGGGTCACCGCTCTGGGGCCAACGTCCTGACTTTC,CASSSYRGHRSGANVLTF
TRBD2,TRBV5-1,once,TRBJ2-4,TGCGCCAGCAGCTTGGGAACCCTTAGCGGGAACAAAAACATTCAGTACTTC,CASSLGTLSGNKNIQYF
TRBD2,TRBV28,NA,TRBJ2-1,TGTGCCAGCAGTCGTAGCGGGGGACTTAATGAGCAGTTCTTC,CASSRSGGLNEQFF
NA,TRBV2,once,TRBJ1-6,TGTGCCAGCAGTGCTGAGCGAAATTCACCCCTCCACTTT,CASSAERNSPLHF
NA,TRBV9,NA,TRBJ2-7,TGTGCCAGCAGCCCCCCAGCGAGGGTCGAGCAGTACTTC,CASSPPARVEQYF
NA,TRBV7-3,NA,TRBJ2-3,TGTGCCAGCAGCCTCTATGTGTCCCCGGGCACAGATACGCAGTATTTT,CASSLYVSPGTDTQYF
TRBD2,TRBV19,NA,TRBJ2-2,TGTGCCAGTAGTTCACTAGCGGGAGGGGACACCGGGGAGCTGTTTTTT,CASSSLAGGDTGELFF
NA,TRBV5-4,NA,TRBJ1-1,TGTGCCAGCAGCTATACAGGGAACACTGAAGCTTTCTTT,CASSYTGNTEAFF
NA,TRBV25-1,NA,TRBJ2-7,TGTGCCAGCAGTGACAGTAAAGGAAGCTCCTACGAGCAGTACTTC,CASSDSKGSSYEQYF
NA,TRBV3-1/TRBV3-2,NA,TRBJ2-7,TGTGCCAGCAGCCAAGGGACCCTCGGCGAGCAGTACTTC,CASSQGTLGEQYF
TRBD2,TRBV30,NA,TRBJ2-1,TGTGCCTGGGTCGGGCTAGCGGGTTACAATGAGCAGTTCTTC,CAWVGLAGYNEQFF
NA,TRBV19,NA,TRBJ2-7,TGTGCCAGTAGTATACCCCCCGGGACCTCAAAGGACTCCCGACCCGAGCAGTACTTC,CASSIPPGTSKDSRPEQYF
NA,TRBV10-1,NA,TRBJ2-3,TGCGCCAGCAGTACAGGCGATTCCTGGGATACGCAGTATTTT,CASSTGDSWDTQYF
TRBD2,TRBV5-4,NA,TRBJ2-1,TGTGCCAGCAGCTTGGCCGGGAGGTATGAGCAGTTCTTC,CASSLAGRYEQFF
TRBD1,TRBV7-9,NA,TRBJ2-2,TGTGCCAGCAGCTTGGGGGACAGCACCGGGGAGCTGTTTTTT,CASSLGDSTGELFF
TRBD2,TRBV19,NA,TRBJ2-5,TGTGCCAGTAGTTTTAGCGGGAATGGGGAGACCCAGTACTTC,CASSFSGNGETQYF
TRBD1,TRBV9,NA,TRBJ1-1,TGTGCCAGCAGCGCCCGCAGGGGGACTGAAGCTTTCTTT,CASSARRGTEAFF